One sample yielded the 5 T cell receptor beta chains listed below, sequenced in a study of blood T cells in healthy people across ages. A second roughly 6 to 12 cycle PCR used barcoded and J-beta primers. TCRdb used MiXCR to reprocess the 5' RACE reads, holding one entry per CDR3 protein. The sample records about 830,000 distinct CDR3 sequences, 62% being singletons. What was sequenced was blood. All receptors derive from a man aged 25-40 years in good health.

This clonotype was seen many times. The V and J genes are TRBV7-6 and TRBJ2-6; the match to TRBD1 covers 9 bases. With V trimmed by 5 bases and J by 3 bases, 8 bases remained unmatched. The CDR3 is 17 residues long. From germline, CDR1 is SGHVS and CDR2 FNYEAQ. CDR3 region: CASSPNHRGLGANVLTF. The CDR3 DNA follows: TGTGCCAGCAGCCCAAACCACAGGGGGCTTGGGGCCAACGTCCTGACTTTC.

In its sample, this clonotype was seen once. Being one base from a much bigger clone, this may be a read error. The chain combines TRBV29-1 with TRBJ1-1; 8 nucleotides align to TRBD1. The germline V gene encodes CDR1 SQVTM and CDR2 ANQGSEA. This CDR3 has 13 residues. Here the CDR3 DNA reads TGCAGCGCCCGAACAGGGGGGAACACTGAAACTTTCTTT. This encodes CSARTGGNTETFF.

The CDR3 sequence: CASSHSGGRAEAFF. The CDR3 DNA reads as TGTGCCAGCAGCCATTCGGGGGGCCGGGCTGAAGCTTTCTTT. The rearrangement joins TRBV3-1 to TRBJ1-1, with a weak D call TRBD1 (6 bases). Deletions cut 3 bases from V and 6 bases from J, with 14 bases between. The CDR3 has 14 amino acids. Germline V gene sequence: CDR1 LGHDT, CDR2 YNNKEL (reference sequence).

This clonotype was seen a handful of times. The gene calls are TRBV10-3 and TRBJ2-3; no definite D call. The V end lost 9 bases, the J end lost 6 bases, and 19 bases lay between the germline ends. Germline CDR1 ENHRY, CDR2 SYGVKD. This CDR3 spans 14 amino acids. This CDR3 reads CAISYGSLTDTQYF. CDR3 in DNA: TGTGCCATTTCCTATGGGTCCCTTACCGATACGCAGTATTTT.

This sequence joins TRBV12-3 or TRBV12-4 and TRBJ1-2; 7 bases map to TRBD1. The length of the CDR3 is 14 residues. Trimming at V came to 10 bases and at J to 3 bases, leaving 11 bases not matched to a gene. The chain's CDR3 is CAIFGGGRDYGYTF. In DNA, the CDR3 is TGTGCCATCTTCGGAGGGGGCAGGGACTATGGCTACACCTTC.